This is a list of T cell receptor beta chains from one sample in a study of shared clonotypes between healthy human individuals. This table comes from immunoSEQ multiplex PCR, and its TCRdb copy is limited to in-frame clones, with some not included. Counted here are about 470,000 clones, 70% to 80% occurring once; the ten biggest clones make up under 15%. Sequenced material: PBMCs. The receptor source for this set is a woman between 35 and 50 years old in good health. Some clones in this sample may be carry-over from other donors' samples. Each CDR3 is given with its conserved first and last residue. D genes are given only for firm matches. Size values are once, few and many counts, or a class for expanded clones, and some rows have none.

13	TRBV11-2	TRBJ2-7	once	.	CASSYGTSYEQYF	TGTGCCAGCAGCTACGGGACCTCCTACGAGCAGTACTTC
15	TRBV2	TRBJ2-2	once	TRBD1	CASSHSDRGTGELFF	TGTGCCAGCAGCCATTCCGACAGGGGCACCGGGGAGCTGTTTTTT
13	TRBV6-1	TRBJ1-1	.	.	CASSGEIYTEAFF	TGTGCCAGCAGTGGAGAGATTTACACTGAAGCTTTCTTT
17	TRBV18	TRBJ2-7	.	TRBD1	CASSRQSRGQPTYEQYF	TGTGCCAGCTCAAGACAGTCCCGGGGACAGCCAACCTACGAGCAGTACTTC
15	TRBV5-1	TRBJ1-2	.	TRBD1	CASSLATTGGDGYTF	TGCGCCAGCAGCTTGGCCACGACAGGGGGCGATGGCTACACCTTC
13	TRBV5-1	TRBJ2-1	.	.	CASSLAGHNEQFF	TGCGCCAGCAGCTTGGCTGGCCACAATGAGCAGTTCTTC
15	TRBV10-3	TRBJ2-3	.	.	CAISESTEGLDTQYF	TGTGCCATCAGTGAGTCGACCGAGGGGCTGGATACGCAGTATTTT
16	TRBV18	TRBJ1-2	.	TRBD1	CASSPLDRGLNYGYTF	TGTGCCAGCTCACCTCTCGACAGGGGGCTTAACTATGGCTACACCTTC
15	TRBV2	TRBJ2-5	.	TRBD2	CASTGTSGSRETQYF	TGTGCCAGCACCGGGACTAGCGGGAGCCGGGAGACCCAGTACTTC
16	TRBV18	TRBJ1-3	.	.	CASSPQTRQLGNTIYF	TGTGCCAGCTCACCACAGACCAGACAACTTGGAAACACCATATATTTT
15	TRBV7-7	TRBJ2-1	.	.	CASSLALGPHNEQFF	TGTGCTAGCAGCTTAGCCCTAGGACCCCACAATGAGCAGTTCTTC
15	TRBV6-6	TRBJ1-5	.	.	CASSRATNSNQPQHF	TGTGCCAGCAGCCGAGCTACGAATAGCAATCAGCCCCAGCATTTT
18	TRBV25-1	TRBJ2-6	.	TRBD2	CASSTRGGFSSGANVLTF	TGTGCCAGCAGTACCCGCGGGGGATTCAGCTCTGGGGCCAACGTCCTGACTTTC
13	TRBV18	TRBJ2-7	.	.	CASSPPAVHEQYF	TGTGCCAGCTCACCACCGGCGGTTCACGAGCAGTACTTC
13	TRBV28	TRBJ2-1	.	.	CATGTRKNNEQFF	TGTGCCACCGGGACAAGAAAGAACAATGAGCAGTTCTTC
16	TRBV29-1	TRBJ2-3	once	TRBD2	CSVGTSGSWSTDTQYF	TGCAGCGTAGGGACTAGCGGGAGCTGGAGCACAGATACGCAGTATTTT